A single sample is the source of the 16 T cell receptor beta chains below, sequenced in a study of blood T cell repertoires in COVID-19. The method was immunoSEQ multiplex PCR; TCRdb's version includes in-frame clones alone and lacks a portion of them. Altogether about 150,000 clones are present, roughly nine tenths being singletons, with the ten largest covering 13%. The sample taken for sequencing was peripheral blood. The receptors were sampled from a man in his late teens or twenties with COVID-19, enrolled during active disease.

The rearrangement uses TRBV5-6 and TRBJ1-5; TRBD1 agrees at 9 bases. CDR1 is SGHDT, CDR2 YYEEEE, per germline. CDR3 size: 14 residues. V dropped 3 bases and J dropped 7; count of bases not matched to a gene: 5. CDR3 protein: CASSSDRGGQPQHF. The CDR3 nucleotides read TGTGCCAGCAGCTCGGACAGGGGTGGACAGCCCCAGCATTTT.

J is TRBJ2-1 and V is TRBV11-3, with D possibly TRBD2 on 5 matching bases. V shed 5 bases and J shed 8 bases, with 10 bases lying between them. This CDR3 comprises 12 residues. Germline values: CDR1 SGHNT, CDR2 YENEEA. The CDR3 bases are TGTGCCAGCAGCCCCGGGCGGGATGAGCAGTTCTTC. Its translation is CASSPGRDEQFF.

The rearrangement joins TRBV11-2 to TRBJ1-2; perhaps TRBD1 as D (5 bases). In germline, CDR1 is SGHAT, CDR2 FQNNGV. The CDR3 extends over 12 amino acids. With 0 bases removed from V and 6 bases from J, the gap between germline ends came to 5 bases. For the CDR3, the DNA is TGTGCCAGCAGCTTAGAGACAGATGGCTACACCTTC. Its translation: CASSLETDGYTF. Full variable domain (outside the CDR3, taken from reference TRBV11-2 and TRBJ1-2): EAGVAQSPRYKIIEKRQSVAFWCNPISGHATLYWYQQILGQGPKLLIQFQNNGVVDDSQLPKDRFSAERLKGVDSTLKIQPAKLEDSAVYLCASSLETDGYTFGSGTRLTVV.

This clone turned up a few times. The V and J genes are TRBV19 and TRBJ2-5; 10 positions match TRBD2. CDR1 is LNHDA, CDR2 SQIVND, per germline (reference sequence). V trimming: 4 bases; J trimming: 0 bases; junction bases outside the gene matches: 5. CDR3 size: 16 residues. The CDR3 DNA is TGTGCCAGTAGTAACGGACTAGCGGCATACCAAGAGACCCAGTACTTC. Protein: CASSNGLAAYQETQYF.

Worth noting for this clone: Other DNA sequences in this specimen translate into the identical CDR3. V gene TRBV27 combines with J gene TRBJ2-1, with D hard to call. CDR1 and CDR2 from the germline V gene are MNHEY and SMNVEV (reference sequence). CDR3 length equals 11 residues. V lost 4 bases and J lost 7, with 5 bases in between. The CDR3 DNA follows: TGTGCCAGCAGTTACGGGAATGAGCAGTTCTTC. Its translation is CASSYGNEQFF.

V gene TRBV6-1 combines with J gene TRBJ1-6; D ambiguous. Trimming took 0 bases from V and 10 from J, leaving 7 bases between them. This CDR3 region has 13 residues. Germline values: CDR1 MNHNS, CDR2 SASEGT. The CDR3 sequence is CASSEARYSPLHF. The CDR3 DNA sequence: TGTGCCAGCAGTGAAGCGCGGTACTCACCCCTCCACTTT.

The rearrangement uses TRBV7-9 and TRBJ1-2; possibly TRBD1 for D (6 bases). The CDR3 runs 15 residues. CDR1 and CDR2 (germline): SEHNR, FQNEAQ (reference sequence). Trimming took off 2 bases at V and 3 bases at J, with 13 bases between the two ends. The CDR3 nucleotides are TGTGCCAGCAGCTTACAAACCGGGACATACTATGGCTACACCTTC. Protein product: CASSLQTGTYYGYTF.

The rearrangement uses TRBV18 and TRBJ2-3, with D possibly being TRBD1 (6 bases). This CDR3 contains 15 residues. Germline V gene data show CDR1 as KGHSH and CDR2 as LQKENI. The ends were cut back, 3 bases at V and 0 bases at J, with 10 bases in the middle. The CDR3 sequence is CASSPAGVSTDTQYF. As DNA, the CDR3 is TGTGCCAGCTCACCGGCAGGGGTCAGCACAGATACGCAGTATTTT.

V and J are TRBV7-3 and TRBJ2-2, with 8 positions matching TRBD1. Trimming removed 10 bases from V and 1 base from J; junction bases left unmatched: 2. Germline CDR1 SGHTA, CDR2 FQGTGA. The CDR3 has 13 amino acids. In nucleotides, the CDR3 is TGTGCCACCGGACAGGGGAACACCGGGGAGCTGTTTTTT. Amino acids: CATGQGNTGELFF.

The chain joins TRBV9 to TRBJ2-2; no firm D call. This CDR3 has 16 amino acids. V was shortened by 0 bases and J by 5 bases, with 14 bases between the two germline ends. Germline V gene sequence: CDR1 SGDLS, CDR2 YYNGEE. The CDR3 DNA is TGTGCCAGCAGCGTAGGTGCAGGTCCTTCGACCGGGGAGCTGTTTTTT. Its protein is CASSVGAGPSTGELFF.

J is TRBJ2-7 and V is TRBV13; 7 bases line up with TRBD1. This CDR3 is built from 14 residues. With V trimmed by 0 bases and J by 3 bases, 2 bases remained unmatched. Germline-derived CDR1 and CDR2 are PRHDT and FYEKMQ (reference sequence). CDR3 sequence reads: CASSLGAGGYEQYF. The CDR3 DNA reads TGTGCCAGCAGCTTAGGGGCAGGGGGCTACGAGCAGTACTTC.

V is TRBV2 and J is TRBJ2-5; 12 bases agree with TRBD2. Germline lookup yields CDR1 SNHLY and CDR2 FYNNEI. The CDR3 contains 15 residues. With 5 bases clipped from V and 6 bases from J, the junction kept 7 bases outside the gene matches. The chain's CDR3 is CASSLTSGRPKTQYF. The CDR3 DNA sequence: TGTGCCAGCAGTCTAACTAGCGGGAGGCCGAAGACCCAGTACTTC.

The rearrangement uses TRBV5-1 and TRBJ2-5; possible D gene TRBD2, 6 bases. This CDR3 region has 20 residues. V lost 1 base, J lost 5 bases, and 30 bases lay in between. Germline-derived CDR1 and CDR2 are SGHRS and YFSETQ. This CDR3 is CASSLSSRPWGPAGEETQYF. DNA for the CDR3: TGCGCCAGCAGCTTGTCTTCCCGGCCATGGGGCCCAGCGGGCGAGGAGACCCAGTACTTC.

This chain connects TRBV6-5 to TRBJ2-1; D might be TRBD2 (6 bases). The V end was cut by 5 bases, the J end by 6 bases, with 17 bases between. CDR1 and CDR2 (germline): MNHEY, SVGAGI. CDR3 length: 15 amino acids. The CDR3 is CASSRAVRRANEQFF. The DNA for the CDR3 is TGTGCCAGCAGTCGGGCGGTTAGGAGGGCCAATGAGCAGTTCTTC.

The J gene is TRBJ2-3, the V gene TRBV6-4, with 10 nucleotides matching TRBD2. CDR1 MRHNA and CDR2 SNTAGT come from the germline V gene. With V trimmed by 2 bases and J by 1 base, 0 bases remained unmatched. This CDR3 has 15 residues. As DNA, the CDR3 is TGTGCCAGCAGTGACGGGACTAGCGGCACAGATACGCAGTATTTT. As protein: CASSDGTSGTDTQYF.

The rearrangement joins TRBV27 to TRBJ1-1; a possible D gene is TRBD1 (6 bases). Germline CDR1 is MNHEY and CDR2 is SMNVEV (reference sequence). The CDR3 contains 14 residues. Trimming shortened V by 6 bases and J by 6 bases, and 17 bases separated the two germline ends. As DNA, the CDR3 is TGTGCCAGCAGCTCGTACAGGGATTGGGCTGAAGCTTTCTTT. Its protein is CASSSYRDWAEAFF.